This T cell receptor (beta chain) appears in the sequencing data of a study of blood T cell repertoires in COVID-19. Study overall: Acute and convalescent COVID-19 samples came from the United States, Italy and Spain.

Sequenced by immunoSEQ multiplex PCR; TCRdb stores in-frame clones only, minus some. The sample holds around 140,000 clones; 85% to 90% are singletons and the top ten take roughly 18%. CDR3 length equals 13 residues. Trimming removed 6 bases at V and 8 bases at J, with 16 bases between. Germline V gene data show CDR1 as MNHEY and CDR2 as SVGAGI. V and J are TRBV6-5 and TRBJ1-1; D not resolved. The sequencing sample was made of peripheral blood. The clonotype originates from a man aged 50 or older with active or convalescent COVID-19. CDR3 DNA sequence: TGTGCCAGCAGAAGAGACCCGGGAAAAGAAGCTTTCTTT. Encoded protein: CASRRDPGKEAFF.